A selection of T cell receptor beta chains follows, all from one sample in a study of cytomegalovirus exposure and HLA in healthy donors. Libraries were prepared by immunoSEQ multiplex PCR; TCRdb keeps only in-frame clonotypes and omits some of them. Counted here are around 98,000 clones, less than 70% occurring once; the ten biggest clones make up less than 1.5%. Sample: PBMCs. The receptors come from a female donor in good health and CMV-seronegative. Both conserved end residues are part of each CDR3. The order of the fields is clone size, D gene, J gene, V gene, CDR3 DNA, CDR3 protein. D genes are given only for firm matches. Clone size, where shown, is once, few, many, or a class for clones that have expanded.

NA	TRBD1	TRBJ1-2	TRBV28	TGTGCCAGCAGCCCGGGTGGACAGGGGGCCATGGATGGCTACACCTTC	CASSPGGQGAMDGYTF
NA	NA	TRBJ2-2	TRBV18	TGTGCCAGCTCAACTCGGCAGGGGGGCACCGGGGAGCTGTTTTTT	CASSTRQGGTGELFF
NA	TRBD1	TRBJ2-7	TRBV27	TGTGCCAGCAGCAGGGACAGAAAAAACTACGAGCAGTACTTC	CASSRDRKNYEQYF
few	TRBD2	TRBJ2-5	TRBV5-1	TGCGCCAGCAGCATCGATAGCGGGGGGTCTTCCGGGACCCAGTACTTC	CASSIDSGGSSGTQYF
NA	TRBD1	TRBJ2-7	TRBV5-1	TGCGCCAGCAGCTTGGGGACAGGGGCCTACGAGCAGTACTTC	CASSLGTGAYEQYF
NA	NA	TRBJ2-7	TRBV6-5	TGTGCCAGCAGTTACTCCGGACTTACCTACGAGCAGTACTTC	CASSYSGLTYEQYF
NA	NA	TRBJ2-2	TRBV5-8	TGTGCCAGCACCACCCGGGCGGGACGGGGAACCCTCGAGCTGTTTTTT	CASTTRAGRGTLELFF
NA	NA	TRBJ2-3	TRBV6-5	TGTGCCAGCAGTTCCACAGGGGAGGGCACAGATACGCAGTATTTT	CASSSTGEGTDTQYF
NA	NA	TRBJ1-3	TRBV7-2	TGTGCCAGCAGCTTAGGAGGGGGAGGAAACACCATATATTTT	CASSLGGGGNTIYF
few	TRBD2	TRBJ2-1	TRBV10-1	TGCGCCAGCAGTGACGGGGGGGCCTACAATGAGCAGTTCTTC	CASSDGGAYNEQFF
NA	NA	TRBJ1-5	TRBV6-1	TGTGCCAGCAGTGAATTTTGGCGGTATAGCAATCAGCCCCAGCATTTT	CASSEFWRYSNQPQHF
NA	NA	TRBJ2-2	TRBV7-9	TGTGCCAGCAGCTTAAACGGGGGTACCGGGGAGCTGTTTTTT	CASSLNGGTGELFF
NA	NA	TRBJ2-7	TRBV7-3	TGTGCCAGCAGCTCCCAGGGGTCCTACGAGCAGTACTTC	CASSSQGSYEQYF
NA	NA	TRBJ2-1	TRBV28	TGTGCCAGCAGTTTAGAAGCCAGCGGGTCCTACAATGAGCAGTTCTTC	CASSLEASGSYNEQFF
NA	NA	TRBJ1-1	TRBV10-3	TGTGCCACAAGACAGGAATGGAACACTGAAGCTTTCTTT	CATRQEWNTEAFF
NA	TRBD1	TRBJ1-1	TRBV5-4	TGTGCCAGCAGCACTCTCGGACAGGGGGCAGGGAACACTGAAGCTTTCTTT	CASSTLGQGAGNTEAFF
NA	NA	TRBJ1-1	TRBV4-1	TGCGCCAGCAGCCAAGATGAGTGGGGAGGCACTGAAGCTTTCTTT	CASSQDEWGGTEAFF
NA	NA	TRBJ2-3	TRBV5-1	TGCGCCAGCAGCTTTACAGGGGGGGCCACAGATACGCAGTATTTT	CASSFTGGATDTQYF
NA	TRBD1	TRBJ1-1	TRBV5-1	TGCGCCAGCAGCTTGGGAACAGGGGGTGCTGAAGCTTTCTTT	CASSLGTGGAEAFF
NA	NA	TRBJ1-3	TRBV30	TGTGCCTGGATTTTGCGGTCCGGAAACACCATATATTTT	CAWILRSGNTIYF
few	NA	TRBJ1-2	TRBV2	TGTGCCAGCACCACGGGGAACTATGGCTACACCTTC	CASTTGNYGYTF
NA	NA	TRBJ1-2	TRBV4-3	TGCGCCAGCAGCCAAGTCATGGGGCATGGCTATGGCTACACCTTC	CASSQVMGHGYGYTF
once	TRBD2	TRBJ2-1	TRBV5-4	TGTGCCAGCAGCTCAGGACTAGTAACCTACAATGAGCAGTTCTTC	CASSSGLVTYNEQFF
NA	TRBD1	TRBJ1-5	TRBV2	TGTGCCAGCGGTATACAGGGGAGAGATCAGCCCCAGCATTTT	CASGIQGRDQPQHF
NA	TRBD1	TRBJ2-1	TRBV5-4	TGTGCCAGCAGCTTGGGGGACAGGGGACGGGAGCAGTTCTTC	CASSLGDRGREQFF